One and the same sample provided the 21 T cell receptor beta chains below, sequenced in a study of T cell responses to AZD1222 COVID-19 vaccine. Sequencing used immunoSEQ multiplex PCR; TCRdb keeps in-frame clones, though not all of them. The table shows around 28,000 clones, with about nine tenths occurring only once. The sample in question was peripheral blood, obtained on day 0 of AZD1222 vaccination. The receptors stem from an adult in good health.

This chain connects TRBV9 to TRBJ2-1; D is possibly TRBD2 (6 bases). The CDR3 runs 15 residues. Germline V gene sequence: CDR1 SGDLS, CDR2 YYNGEE. The V end lost 0 bases, the J end lost 5 bases, and 12 bases lay between the germline ends. The CDR3 DNA reads as TGTGCCAGCAGCGTAGATCTTAGCGGCCACAATGAGCAGTTCTTC. Its translation is CASSVDLSGHNEQFF.

This chain joins TRBV14 and TRBJ1-6; a weak D match, TRBD1 (5 bases). V lost 1 base to trimming and J lost 6 bases, with 10 bases between them. CDR1 is SGHDN and CDR2 is FVKESK in the germline V gene. This CDR3 contains 15 residues. The CDR3 sequence: CASSQAGRRNSPLHF. CDR3 nucleotide sequence: TGTGCCAGCAGCCAAGCGGGGCGACGTAATTCACCCCTCCACTTT.

The chain has TRBV7-2 and TRBJ2-1; D is perhaps TRBD2 (6 bases). Germline loops: CDR1 SGHTA, CDR2 FQGNSA. The CDR3 has 17 amino acids. Deletions cut 4 bases from V and 0 bases from J, with 16 bases between. The CDR3 nucleotides are TGTGCCAGCAGCTCCCCCGGTAGCGGACGCTCCTACAATGAGCAGTTCTTC. This sequence encodes CASSSPGSGRSYNEQFF.

The rearrangement uses TRBV5-4 and TRBJ2-6, with a weak D call TRBD1 (5 bases). This CDR3 is built from 15 residues. Germline V gene lookup returns CDR1 SGHNT and CDR2 YYREEE (reference sequence). Deletions cut 5 bases from V and 2 bases from J, with 11 bases between. This chain's CDR3 is CASSPDIPGANVLTF. CDR3 coding DNA: TGTGCCAGCAGTCCGGACATCCCTGGGGCCAACGTCCTGACTTTC.

The chain has TRBV19 and TRBJ1-5, with D uncertain. The CDR3 is 11 residues long. V lost 7 bases, J lost 4 bases, and 5 bases lay in between. In germline, CDR1 is LNHDA, CDR2 SQIVND (reference sequence). CDR3 region: CASTYNQPQHF. The DNA for the CDR3 is TGTGCCAGTACCTATAATCAGCCCCAGCATTTT.

The V call is TRBV7-2, the J call TRBJ2-5, with TRBD1 matching 8 bases. The CDR3 covers 15 residues. CDR1 is SGHTA and CDR2 is FQGNSA in the germline V gene. With 4 bases clipped from V and 5 bases from J, the junction kept 9 bases outside the gene matches. CDR3: CASSSGAGGSETQYF. The CDR3 region has the DNA TGTGCCAGCAGCTCTGGGGCAGGGGGCTCGGAGACCCAGTACTTC.

V usage is TRBV28 and J usage is TRBJ2-7; D could derive from TRBD1 or TRBD2 (5 bases each). V lost 5 bases to trimming and J lost 1 base, with 12 bases between them. The length of the CDR3 is 14 residues. Per germline, CDR1 MDHEN and CDR2 SYDVKM. CDR3 region: CASSPWDGSYEQYF. The CDR3 DNA reads as TGTGCCAGCAGTCCTTGGGACGGATCCTACGAGCAGTACTTC.

The chain employs TRBV27 and TRBJ2-1; 9 nucleotides match TRBD1. The CDR3 covers 15 residues. Germline V lookup: CDR1 MNHEY, CDR2 SMNVEV (reference sequence). V was pared by 4 bases and J by 4 bases, with 5 bases of the junction left unmatched. The CDR3 nucleotides read TGTGCCAGCAGTTCCGGACAGGGGCGGTACAATGAGCAGTTCTTC. It translates to CASSSGQGRYNEQFF.

V usage is TRBV5-4 and J usage is TRBJ2-1, with 7 bases that match TRBD2. The CDR3 sequence is 13 residues long. V shed 6 bases, J shed 9 bases, and the junction held 9 bases outside the gene matches. From germline, CDR1 is SGHNT and CDR2 YYREEE (reference sequence). In nucleotides, the CDR3 is TGTGCCAGCAACGAGGCGGGAGCCGTTGAGCAGTTCTTC. Amino acids: CASNEAGAVEQFF.

This chain links TRBV4-1 with TRBJ2-3; D is possibly TRBD2 (5 bases). CDR1 MGHRA and CDR2 YSYEKL come from the germline V gene. The CDR3 sequence is 14 residues long. Trimming removed 11 bases at V and 0 bases at J, with 15 bases between. DNA of the CDR3: TGCGCCGCCGGCCGGGATCCTAGCACAGATACGCAGTATTTT. Amino acids: CAAGRDPSTDTQYF.

The chain combines TRBV6-2 or TRBV6-3 with TRBJ2-7, with 7 bases aligning to TRBD1. After removal of 6 bases from V and 1 base from J, the junction contained 18 bases not matched to a gene. The CDR3 totals 18 residues. Germline V gene lookup returns CDR1 MNHEY and CDR2 SVGEGT. The CDR3 spells CASSSLAVDRDPSYEQYF. CDR3 nucleotides: TGTGCCAGCAGCTCATTAGCCGTAGACAGGGATCCATCCTACGAGCAGTACTTC.

The rearrangement joins TRBV30 to TRBJ1-5, with a tentative D call TRBD1 (5 bases). V dropped 2 bases and J dropped 8 bases, with 10 bases sitting between them. Germline V gives CDR1 GTSNPN, CDR2 SVGIG (reference sequence). CDR3 size: 12 residues. The CDR3 protein is CAWSNQGKPQHF. In DNA form, the CDR3 reads TGTGCCTGGAGTAATCAGGGTAAGCCCCAGCATTTT.

V and J are TRBV30 and TRBJ2-7; D unresolved. V was clipped by 5 bases and J by 1 base, with 6 bases between them. Per germline, CDR1 GTSNPN and CDR2 SVGIG (reference sequence). The CDR3 has 11 amino acids. CDR3 in amino acids: CAWQESYEQYF. In DNA, the CDR3 is TGTGCCTGGCAAGAATCCTACGAGCAGTACTTC.

This chain connects TRBV11-2 to TRBJ2-7; D uncertain. The CDR3 is made up of 14 amino acids. Germline CDR1 reads SGHAT; CDR2 reads FQNNGV. Trimming removed 2 bases at V and 6 bases at J, with 14 bases between. This CDR3 is CASSLLVSAPEQYF. CDR3 DNA sequence: TGTGCCAGCAGCTTACTGGTGTCAGCTCCCGAGCAGTACTTC.

The chain has TRBV6-4 and TRBJ2-2, with D possibly being TRBD1 (6 bases). V was shortened by 6 bases and J by 6 bases, with 11 bases between the two germline ends. The length of the CDR3 is 13 residues. Germline V gives CDR1 MRHNA, CDR2 SNTAGT. CDR3 DNA sequence: TGTGCCAGCAGAACCAGGGGCCCCGGGGAGCTGTTTTTT. Its translation is CASRTRGPGELFF.

The rearrangement joins TRBV19 to TRBJ1-5; 8 positions match TRBD1. V lost 7 bases and J lost 4; bases outside the gene matches: 9. Germline values: CDR1 LNHDA, CDR2 SQIVND (reference sequence). This CDR3 region has 15 residues. CDR3: CASTRQGTTNQPQHF. CDR3 DNA sequence: TGTGCCAGTACTAGACAGGGGACGACGAATCAGCCCCAGCATTTT.

The rearrangement joins TRBV18 to TRBJ1-2; D may be TRBD1 (6 bases). The germline V and J ends were trimmed by 6 bases and 2 bases, with 16 bases remaining between them. CDR1 KGHSH and CDR2 LQKENI come from the germline V gene. This CDR3 region has 15 residues. The CDR3 loop is CASSRDTPANYGYTF. In DNA form, the CDR3 reads TGTGCCAGCTCCCGGGACACGCCGGCAAACTATGGCTACACCTTC. Based on the CDR3 plus reference TRBV18 and TRBJ1-2, the full variable domain is NAGVMQNPRHLVRRRGQEARLRCSPMKGHSHVYWYRQLPEEGLKFMVYLQKENIIDESGMPKERFSAEFPKEGPSILRIQQVVRGDSAAYFCASSRDTPANYGYTFGSGTRLTVV.

The chain links TRBV27 to TRBJ2-2, with 7 bases aligning to TRBD2. Germline V CDR1 and CDR2: MNHEY, SMNVEV (reference sequence). This CDR3 region has 15 residues. V dropped 5 bases and J dropped 3; count of bases not matched to a gene: 6. For the CDR3, the DNA is TGTGCCAGCAGTGCCTTTGGGAGGGACACCGGGGAGCTGTTTTTT. Translated, it gives CASSAFGRDTGELFF.

This rearrangement joins TRBV19 to TRBJ1-2; D is uncertain. CDR1 LNHDA and CDR2 SQIVND come from the germline V gene (reference sequence). V lost 2 bases, J lost 1 base, and 8 bases lay in between. The CDR3 has 14 residues. CDR3 in DNA: TGTGCCAGTAGTATAACTGGGAATAACTATGGCTACACCTTC. Its translation is CASSITGNNYGYTF. Drawing the rest from reference TRBV19 and TRBJ1-2, the complete variable domain is DGGITQSPKYLFRKEGQNVTLSCEQNLNHDAMYWYRQDPGQGLRLIYYSQIVNDFQKGDIAEGYSVSREKKESFPLTVTSAQKNPTAFYLCASSITGNNYGYTFGSGTRLTVV.

The chain's CDR3 is CASSPPGLAFPTGELFF. In nucleotides, the CDR3 is TGTGCCAGCTCACCCCCGGGACTAGCGTTCCCCACCGGGGAGCTGTTTTTT. The chain has TRBV18 and TRBJ2-2, with 10 bases aligning to TRBD2. V lost 3 bases and J lost 4; bases outside the gene matches: 8. Germline V gene sequence: CDR1 KGHSH, CDR2 LQKENI. The CDR3 length is 17 residues.

This chain connects TRBV5-1 to TRBJ1-2, with a tentative D call TRBD1 (5 bases). Germline loops: CDR1 SGHRS, CDR2 YFSETQ. The CDR3 consists of 14 residues. V gave up 4 bases and J gave up 5 bases, with 15 bases separating them. The CDR3 spells CASSPGTEIYGYTF. CDR3 in DNA: TGCGCCAGCAGCCCGGGGACGGAAATTTATGGCTACACCTTC.